Listed below are T cell receptor beta chains from one sample, sequenced in a study of blood T cells in healthy people across ages. TCRdb independently ran MiXCR on the 5' RACE reads; one entry per CDR3 protein. The sample holds about 1 million distinct CDR3 sequences, about 23% seen once. This sample was shared with a second study, whose subject was T cells of mothers and their children.

The material sequenced was blood. The receptors shown here come from a girl between 2 and 10 years old in good health. CDR3s include the opening cysteine and the closing phenylalanine or tryptophan. The D gene is left open where the match is weak. Only some rows state a clone size, as once, few, many or a class for expanded clones.

j_call: TRBJ2-3; clone_size: few; v_call: TRBV20-1; d_call: NA; cdr3_aa: CSAATPDTQYF; cdr3_nt: TGCAGTGCTGCGACTCCAGATACGCAGTATTTT
j_call: TRBJ2-5; clone_size: NA; v_call: TRBV7-2; d_call: TRBD2; cdr3_aa: CASSPRGGGTQYF; cdr3_nt: TGTGCCAGCAGCCCCCGGGGGGGCGGGACCCAGTACTTC
j_call: TRBJ2-5; clone_size: few; v_call: TRBV20-1; d_call: NA; cdr3_aa: CSTGGEGRQETQYF; cdr3_nt: TGCAGTACAGGGGGGGAGGGCCGTCAAGAGACCCAGTACTTC
j_call: TRBJ2-5; clone_size: NA; v_call: TRBV28; d_call: NA; cdr3_aa: CASSRVEGGGQETQYF; cdr3_nt: TGTGCCAGCAGTCGTGTGGAGGGTGGAGGCCAAGAGACCCAGTACTTC
j_call: TRBJ1-6; clone_size: NA; v_call: TRBV5-1; d_call: NA; cdr3_aa: CASSTRALNSPLHF; cdr3_nt: TGCGCCAGCAGCACACGGGCCCTGAATTCACCCCTCCACTTT
j_call: TRBJ2-2; clone_size: NA; v_call: TRBV3-1; d_call: NA; cdr3_aa: CASSRRTADTGELFF; cdr3_nt: TGTGCCAGCAGCCGCAGGACAGCGGACACCGGGGAGCTGTTTTTT
j_call: TRBJ2-7; clone_size: NA; v_call: TRBV12-3/TRBV12-4; d_call: TRBD1; cdr3_aa: CASSLGRQGAYEQYF; cdr3_nt: TGTGCCAGCAGTTTAGGACGACAGGGCGCCTACGAGCAGTACTTC
j_call: TRBJ1-5; clone_size: many; v_call: TRBV6-1; d_call: NA; cdr3_aa: CASKYWAGGQPQHF; cdr3_nt: TGTGCCAGCAAGTACTGGGCGGGAGGTCAGCCCCAGCATTTT
j_call: TRBJ2-3; clone_size: NA; v_call: TRBV4-2; d_call: NA; cdr3_aa: CASSQLDTSSTDTQYF; cdr3_nt: TGTGCCAGCAGCCAACTTGACACCTCTAGCACAGATACGCAGTATTTT
j_call: TRBJ1-2; clone_size: NA; v_call: TRBV20-1; d_call: NA; cdr3_aa: CSAREYRLPTYGYTF; cdr3_nt: TGCAGTGCTAGAGAATACAGGTTACCCACCTATGGCTACACCTTC
j_call: TRBJ2-5; clone_size: NA; v_call: TRBV6-5; d_call: TRBD2; cdr3_aa: CASSSPGTSADRTQYF; cdr3_nt: TGTGCCAGCAGTTCACCTGGGACTAGCGCCGATCGGACCCAGTACTTC
j_call: TRBJ2-7; clone_size: few; v_call: TRBV21-1; d_call: NA; cdr3_aa: CASSILGLAGARRKQYF; cdr3_nt: TGTGCCAGCAGCATCTTGGGACTAGCGGGGGCTCGCCGCAAGCAGTACTTC
j_call: TRBJ2-1; clone_size: NA; v_call: TRBV14; d_call: NA; cdr3_aa: CASSPRRGVDEQFF; cdr3_nt: TGTGCCAGCAGCCCACGCAGGGGGGTGGATGAGCAGTTCTTC
j_call: TRBJ2-2; clone_size: NA; v_call: TRBV5-3; d_call: TRBD2; cdr3_aa: CARSSRTSGGQVTGELFF; cdr3_nt: TGTGCCAGAAGCTCCAGGACTAGCGGGGGGCAAGTCACCGGGGAGCTGTTTTTT
j_call: TRBJ1-2; clone_size: few; v_call: TRBV15; d_call: NA; cdr3_aa: CATSTTRRDYGYTF; cdr3_nt: TGTGCCACCAGCACAACCAGACGGGACTATGGCTACACCTTC
j_call: TRBJ2-7; clone_size: NA; v_call: TRBV6-6; d_call: TRBD2; cdr3_aa: CASSSSGYTSYEQYF; cdr3_nt: TGTGCCAGCAGTTCTAGCGGTTATACCTCCTACGAGCAGTACTTC
j_call: TRBJ2-7; clone_size: NA; v_call: TRBV20-1; d_call: NA; cdr3_aa: CSARGGISYEQYF; cdr3_nt: TGCAGTGCTAGGGGTGGGATCTCCTACGAGCAGTACTTC
j_call: TRBJ2-1; clone_size: NA; v_call: TRBV4-1; d_call: NA; cdr3_aa: CASSQEDTSSYNEQFF; cdr3_nt: TGCGCCAGCAGCCAGGAGGACACCTCCTCCTACAATGAGCAGTTCTTC
j_call: TRBJ2-1; clone_size: NA; v_call: TRBV9; d_call: NA; cdr3_aa: CASGGGGNNEQFF; cdr3_nt: TGTGCCAGCGGAGGGGGGGGGAACAATGAGCAGTTCTTC
j_call: TRBJ1-1; clone_size: NA; v_call: TRBV4-1; d_call: NA; cdr3_aa: CAGSQEGQSNTEAFF; cdr3_nt: TGCGCCGGCAGCCAAGAAGGGCAGAGCAACACTGAAGCTTTCTTT
j_call: TRBJ1-2; clone_size: few; v_call: TRBV29-1; d_call: NA; cdr3_aa: CSVDRGDGYGYTF; cdr3_nt: TGCAGCGTTGACAGGGGTGACGGCTATGGCTACACCTTC
j_call: TRBJ2-7; clone_size: few; v_call: TRBV12-3/TRBV12-4; d_call: TRBD1; cdr3_aa: CASSLGTGNDEQYF; cdr3_nt: TGTGCCAGCAGTCTCGGGACAGGGAACGACGAGCAGTACTTC
j_call: TRBJ1-2; clone_size: NA; v_call: TRBV29-1; d_call: TRBD1; cdr3_aa: CSVGQVYNYGYTF; cdr3_nt: TGCAGCGTCGGACAGGTTTATAACTATGGCTACACCTTC
j_call: TRBJ2-5; clone_size: NA; v_call: TRBV27; d_call: NA; cdr3_aa: CASSLSGQVGETQYF; cdr3_nt: TGTGCCAGCAGTTTATCTGGTCAGGTAGGAGAGACCCAGTACTTC
j_call: TRBJ2-1; clone_size: NA; v_call: TRBV4-2; d_call: TRBD2; cdr3_aa: CASSQGAAGANEQFF; cdr3_nt: TGTGCCAGCAGCCAAGGTGCAGCGGGGGCGAATGAGCAGTTCTTC
j_call: TRBJ2-7; clone_size: NA; v_call: TRBV28; d_call: TRBD1; cdr3_aa: CASSPLGQGDWYEQYF; cdr3_nt: TGTGCCAGCAGCCCCCTAGGACAGGGAGATTGGTACGAGCAGTACTTC
j_call: TRBJ2-1; clone_size: NA; v_call: TRBV20-1; d_call: NA; cdr3_aa: CSASQLPPEGNEQFF; cdr3_nt: TGCAGTGCTTCGCAACTCCCCCCGGAGGGGAATGAGCAGTTCTTC
j_call: TRBJ2-7; clone_size: few; v_call: TRBV5-1; d_call: NA; cdr3_aa: CASSFDFYEQYF; cdr3_nt: TGCGCCAGCAGCTTCGATTTCTACGAGCAGTACTTC
j_call: TRBJ1-4; clone_size: many; v_call: TRBV12-3/TRBV12-4; d_call: NA; cdr3_aa: CASSLTAYNEKLFF; cdr3_nt: TGTGCCAGCAGTTTGACCGCCTATAATGAAAAACTGTTTTTT
j_call: TRBJ2-1; clone_size: few; v_call: TRBV20-1; d_call: TRBD2; cdr3_aa: CSAPRAGLAGINEQFF; cdr3_nt: TGCAGTGCTCCCAGAGCGGGACTAGCGGGCATCAATGAGCAGTTCTTC
j_call: TRBJ2-7; clone_size: NA; v_call: TRBV13; d_call: NA; cdr3_aa: CASSPNPGTNSYEQYF; cdr3_nt: TGTGCCAGCAGCCCTAACCCCGGGACAAACTCCTACGAGCAGTACTTC
j_call: TRBJ2-7; clone_size: NA; v_call: TRBV20-1; d_call: TRBD2; cdr3_aa: CSAPGLAESSYEQYF; cdr3_nt: TGCAGTGCACCGGGACTAGCGGAGAGCTCCTACGAGCAGTACTTC